The clone carrying this T cell receptor beta chain was seen once. This sample was included in a study of radiotherapy plus CTLA-4 blockade in lung cancer. Produced via immunoSEQ multiplex PCR; TCRdb's table is partial and in-frame only. The sample holds over 75,000 clones, 83% seen once. CDR1 SGHKS and CDR2 YYEKEE come from the germline V gene (reference sequence). The length of the CDR3 is 14 residues. Trimming shortened V by 0 bases and J by 4 bases, and 10 bases separated the two germline ends. This clonotype was obtained from a human donor with non-small cell lung cancer who had stable disease on radiotherapy plus ipilimumab. The sequencing used peripheral blood, collected from a patient treated with radiotherapy plus ipilimumab. The rearrangement links TRBV5-5 to TRBJ2-5; D ambiguous. The CDR3 nucleotides are TGTGCCAGCAGCTTGGAAGGGCCGGGAGAGACCCAGTACTTC. Amino acid sequence: CASSLEGPGETQYF.